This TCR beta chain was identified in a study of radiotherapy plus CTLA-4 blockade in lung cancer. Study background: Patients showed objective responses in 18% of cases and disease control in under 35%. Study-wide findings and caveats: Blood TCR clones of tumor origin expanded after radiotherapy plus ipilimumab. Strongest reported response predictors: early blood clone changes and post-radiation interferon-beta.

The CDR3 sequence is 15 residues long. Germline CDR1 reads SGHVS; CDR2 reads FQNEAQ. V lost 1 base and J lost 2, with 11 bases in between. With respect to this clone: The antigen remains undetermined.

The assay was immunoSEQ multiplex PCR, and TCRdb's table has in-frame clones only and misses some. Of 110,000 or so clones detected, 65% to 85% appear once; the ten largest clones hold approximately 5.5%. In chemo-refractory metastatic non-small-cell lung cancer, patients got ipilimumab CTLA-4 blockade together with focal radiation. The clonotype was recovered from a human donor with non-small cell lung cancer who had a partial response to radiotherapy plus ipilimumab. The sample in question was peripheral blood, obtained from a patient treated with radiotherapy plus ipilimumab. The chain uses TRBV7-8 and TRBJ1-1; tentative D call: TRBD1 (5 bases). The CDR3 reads CASSLVGGPNTEAFF. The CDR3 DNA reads TGTGCCAGCAGCTTAGTCGGGGGACCTAACACTGAAGCTTTCTTT.